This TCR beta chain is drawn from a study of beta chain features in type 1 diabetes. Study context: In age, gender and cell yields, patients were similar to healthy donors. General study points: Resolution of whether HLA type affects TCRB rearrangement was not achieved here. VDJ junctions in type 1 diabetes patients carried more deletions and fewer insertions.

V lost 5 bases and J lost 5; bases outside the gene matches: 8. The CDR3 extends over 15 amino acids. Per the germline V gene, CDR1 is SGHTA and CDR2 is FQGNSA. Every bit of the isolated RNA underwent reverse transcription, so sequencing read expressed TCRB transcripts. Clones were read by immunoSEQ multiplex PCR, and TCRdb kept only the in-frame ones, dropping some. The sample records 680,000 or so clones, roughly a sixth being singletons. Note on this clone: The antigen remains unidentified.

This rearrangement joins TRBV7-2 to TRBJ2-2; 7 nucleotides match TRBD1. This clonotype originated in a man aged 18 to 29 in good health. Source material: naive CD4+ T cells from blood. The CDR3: CASSERQGGTGELFF. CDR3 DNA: TGTGCCAGCAGCGAGAGACAGGGCGGGACCGGGGAGCTGTTTTTT.